The next 9 T cell receptor beta chains were all read from a single sample in a study of shared clonotypes between healthy human individuals. Generated by immunoSEQ multiplex PCR, the TCRdb table keeps only in-frame clones and is missing some. The sample comprises 600,000 to 700,000 clones, around three quarters of which are singletons, and roughly 1.9% rests with the top ten. Sample: memory CD4+ T cells sorted from blood. Stated subset: CD45RA-negative fraction. All receptors come from a woman in her thirties in good health.

The chain carries TRBV5-6 and TRBJ2-7, with 10 positions matching TRBD1. Trimming at V came to 3 bases and at J to 4 bases, leaving 4 bases not matched to a gene. There are 14 residues in the CDR3. Germline lookup yields CDR1 SGHDT and CDR2 YYEEEE. This chain's CDR3 is CASSWTGGSYEQYF. The CDR3 nucleotides read TGTGCCAGCAGCTGGACAGGGGGTTCGTACGAGCAGTACTTC.

V and J are TRBV30 and TRBJ2-2, with D perhaps matching TRBD2 (6 bases). Germline V gives CDR1 GTSNPN, CDR2 SVGIG (reference sequence). V was clipped by 5 bases and J by 5 bases, with 18 bases between them. The CDR3 consists of 15 residues. CDR3 in amino acids: CAWALGGVRTGELFF. Written as DNA, the CDR3 is TGTGCCTGGGCATTAGGCGGGGTGAGGACCGGGGAGCTGTTTTTT. The entire variable domain, with the rest obtained from reference TRBV30 and TRBJ2-2, is as follows: SQTIHQWPATLVQPVGSPLSLECTVEGTSNPNLYWYRQAAGRGLQLLFYSVGIGQISSEVPQNLSASRPQDRQFILSSKKLLLSDSGFYLCAWALGGVRTGELFFGEGSRLTVL.

The V gene is TRBV6-5, the J gene TRBJ2-7, with 10 bases lining up with TRBD2. This CDR3 region has 14 residues. CDR1 is MNHEY, CDR2 SVGAGI, per germline. Unmatched junction bases numbered 6, after V lost 6 bases and J lost 4 bases. The chain's CDR3 is CASSSSGRKYEQYF. The CDR3 DNA is TGTGCCAGCAGCTCTAGCGGGAGAAAGTACGAGCAGTACTTC.

This clone appeared once. The V call is TRBV5-8, the J call TRBJ2-7; D is unclear. Deletions cut 4 bases from V and 4 bases from J, with 12 bases between. The CDR3 consists of 13 residues. Per germline, CDR1 SGHTS and CDR2 YDEGEE. CDR3 residues: CASSQEFRYEQYF. The CDR3 DNA reads as TGTGCCAGCAGCCAAGAATTCAGGTACGAGCAGTACTTC.

The V and J genes are TRBV15 and TRBJ2-7, with no clear D. V lost 5 bases to trimming and J lost 2 bases, with 13 bases between them. Germline V gives CDR1 LNHNV, CDR2 YYDKDF (reference sequence). The CDR3 is 14 residues long. The chain's CDR3 is CATSAKAIPYEQYF. The CDR3, as DNA: TGTGCCACCAGCGCTAAAGCGATACCCTACGAGCAGTACTTC. Full variable domain (remainder filled in from reference TRBV15 and TRBJ2-7): DAMVIQNPRYQVTQFGKPVTLSCSQTLNHNVMYWYQQKSSQAPKLLFHYYDKDFNNEADTPDNFQSRRPNTSFCFLDIRSPGLGDTAMYLCATSAKAIPYEQYFGPGTRLTVT.

The rearrangement joins TRBV5-4 to TRBJ2-1; 10 bases line up with TRBD2. The V gene end was trimmed by 5 bases and the J gene end by 8 bases; junction bases not matched to a gene: 7. The CDR3 is 14 amino acids. The germline gives CDR1 SGHNT, CDR2 YYREEE (reference sequence). The CDR3 DNA follows: TGTGCCAGCAGTTCGCCTAGCGGGAGCCATGAGCAGTTCTTC. This encodes CASSSPSGSHEQFF.

The chain employs TRBV28 and TRBJ1-2; D perhaps matches TRBD1 (5 bases). The V and J ends lost 9 bases and 4 bases respectively, with 24 bases between them. Looked up from germline, CDR1 is MDHEN and CDR2 is SYDVKM. CDR3 size: 16 residues. DNA for the CDR3: TGTGCCAGTCTAAGAAGGGGCCGCATTCAGACCTATGGCTACACCTTC. Protein sequence: CASLRRGRIQTYGYTF.

This chain links TRBV7-9 with TRBJ2-1, with 12 positions matching TRBD2. The CDR3 length is 18 residues. Germline V gene data show CDR1 as SEHNR and CDR2 as FQNEAQ (reference sequence). With 5 bases clipped from V and 4 bases from J, the junction kept 12 bases outside the gene matches. The CDR3 region has the DNA TGTGCCAGCAGCCAGAACCGCAGGACTAGCGGGATTTACAATGAGCAGTTCTTC. Amino acids: CASSQNRRTSGIYNEQFF.

The chain is built from TRBV30 and TRBJ2-2; 9 positions agree with TRBD2. The CDR3 is 15 residues long. Germline V lookup: CDR1 GTSNPN, CDR2 SVGIG (reference sequence). V lost 0 bases and J lost 5; bases outside the gene matches: 4. The CDR3 sequence is CAWSVSSGMTGELFF. For the CDR3, the DNA is TGTGCCTGGAGTGTATCTAGCGGGATGACCGGGGAGCTGTTTTTT.